Presented here are 22 T cell receptor beta chains from one specimen sequenced in a study of CD8+CD57+ T cells in acquired aplastic anemia. CDR3 and TCR beta VDJ profiling relied on genomic DNA as the template. TCRdb called the reads again in MiXCR, with one record for every CDR3 protein. The sample includes 150,000 to 200,000 distinct CDR3 sequences, around 60% of them seen just once. Only patients with CD8+CD57+ cell expansion on flow cytometry were chosen for sequencing. Sequencing was carried out using sorted CD4+, CD8+, or CD8+CD57+ T cells (not recorded which) from PBMCs. These receptors all come from a human donor with aplastic anemia.

V gene TRBV9 combines with J gene TRBJ2-1; 11 bases fit TRBD1. There are 16 residues in the CDR3. After removal of 4 bases from V and 5 bases from J, the junction contained 8 bases not matched to a gene. From germline, CDR1 is SGDLS and CDR2 YYNGEE. The DNA for the CDR3 is TGTGCCAGCAGCCCCCGCGGGGACAGGGGGGACAATGAGCAGTTCTTC. Its protein is CASSPRGDRGDNEQFF.

V usage is TRBV15 and J usage is TRBJ2-7; tentatively, D is TRBD1 (6 bases). V was trimmed by 3 bases and J by 2 bases, leaving 14 bases between them. This CDR3 spans 15 amino acids. The germline gives CDR1 LNHNV, CDR2 YYDKDF (reference sequence). The CDR3 coding sequence is TGTGCCACCAGCAGGATAGACAGGATCCCCTACGAGCAGTACTTC. It codes for CATSRIDRIPYEQYF.

A few counts support this clonotype. The CDR3 is CSARGGAGLNEQYF. In DNA, the CDR3 is TGCAGTGCTAGAGGGGGGGCGGGATTGAACGAGCAGTACTTC. The V gene is TRBV20-1, the J gene TRBJ2-7, with D perhaps assigned TRBD1 or TRBD2 (6 bases each). Trimming shortened V by 1 base and J by 5 bases, and 15 bases separated the two germline ends. The V gene's germline CDR1 is DFQATT and CDR2 SNEGSKA (reference sequence). This CDR3 is built from 14 residues.

V is TRBV10-3 and J is TRBJ1-2; D is undetermined. There are 14 residues in the CDR3. Germline V lookup: CDR1 ENHRY, CDR2 SYGVKD. Between the trimmed V and J ends, which lost 4 bases and 2 bases, there was a span of 11 bases. The CDR3 DNA is TGTGCCATCAGTGGTAGGACCGAGAACTATGGCTACACCTTC. It yields the protein CAISGRTENYGYTF.

This chain uses TRBV24-1 with TRBJ2-7; 12 nucleotides line up with TRBD2. The CDR3 has 15 amino acids. J lost 4 bases, V lost 4 bases, and 4 bases had no gene match. The germline gives CDR1 KGHDR, CDR2 SFDVKD. The CDR3 here is CATSDSTSGGYEQYF. The CDR3 coding sequence is TGTGCCACCAGTGACTCAACTAGCGGGGGGTACGAGCAGTACTTC.

The rearrangement joins TRBV5-1 to TRBJ2-3; 7 nucleotides agree with TRBD2. The germline CDR1 and CDR2 sequences are SGHRS and YFSETQ. Trimming took 4 bases from V and 3 from J; bases not matched to a gene: 5. There are 14 residues in the CDR3. The CDR3 sequence: CASSDGGGTDTQYF. DNA of the CDR3: TGCGCCAGCAGCGACGGCGGGGGAACAGATACGCAGTATTTT.

As to this clonotype: An end of the junction differs from the germline gene, which may be a read error. This chain uses TRBV24-1 with TRBJ2-1; D perhaps matches TRBD1 (6 bases). Germline CDR1 reads KGHDR; CDR2 reads SFDVKD. This CDR3 has 13 residues. The CDR3 region is CATSVPNRGGLLF. The CDR3 coding sequence is TGTGCCACCAGTGTCCCCAATCGAGGGGGTCTACTCTTC.

The V call is TRBV19, the J call TRBJ2-7; perhaps TRBD2 as D (5 bases). CDR3 size: 12 residues. CDR1 and CDR2 (germline): LNHDA, SQIVND (reference sequence). V was shortened by 6 bases and J by 5 bases, with 11 bases between the two germline ends. The CDR3 spells CASSEPGNEQYF. The CDR3 coding sequence is TGTGCCAGTAGCGAGCCGGGGAACGAGCAGTACTTC.

This chain links TRBV2 with TRBJ2-7, with D unclear. V lost 7 bases and J 0 bases, leaving 10 bases between the germline ends. The CDR3 loop spans 13 amino acids. CDR1 is SNHLY and CDR2 is FYNNEI in the germline V gene. CDR3 region: CASTIPDSYEQYF. The CDR3 DNA reads as TGTGCCAGCACGATCCCAGACTCCTACGAGCAGTACTTC.

The chain couples TRBV15 to TRBJ1-2; the match to TRBD1 covers 8 bases. Trimming took 1 base from V and 7 from J; bases not matched to a gene: 8. CDR1 LNHNV and CDR2 YYDKDF come from the germline V gene (reference sequence). CDR3 length: 15 residues. The CDR3 region has the DNA TGTGCCACCAGCAGAGGGGGGGCAACAGGGGGTGGCTACACCTTC. Encoded protein: CATSRGGATGGGYTF.

This chain links TRBV19 with TRBJ1-5; D might be TRBD1 (6 bases). V shed 2 bases and J shed 0 bases, with 11 bases lying between them. This CDR3 comprises 16 residues. Germline CDR1 reads LNHDA; CDR2 reads SQIVND (reference sequence). The CDR3 loop reads CASSITGTTSNQPQHF. The CDR3 nucleotides read TGTGCCAGTAGTATAACCGGGACAACTAGCAATCAGCCCCAGCATTTT. Full variable domain (missing parts from reference TRBV19 and TRBJ1-5): DGGITQSPKYLFRKEGQNVTLSCEQNLNHDAMYWYRQDPGQGLRLIYYSQIVNDFQKGDIAEGYSVSREKKESFPLTVTSAQKNPTAFYLCASSITGTTSNQPQHFGDGTRLSIL.

This rearrangement joins TRBV4-1 to TRBJ1-1, with D possibly matching TRBD1 (5 bases). The V and J ends lost 3 bases and 10 bases respectively, with 12 bases between them. The CDR3 is made up of 12 amino acids. CDR1 is MGHRA, CDR2 YSYEKL, per germline. Written as DNA, the CDR3 is TGCGCCAGCAGCCATGGGGACGGGGGAGCTTTCTTT. Amino acid sequence: CASSHGDGGAFF.

The chain combines TRBV19 with TRBJ1-1, with D unresolved. Trimming took off 1 base at V and 5 bases at J, with 11 bases between the two ends. The CDR3 is 14 amino acids. Germline assignment: CDR1 LNHDA and CDR2 SQIVND (reference sequence). The CDR3 protein is CASSIGEVGTEAFF. The CDR3 DNA sequence: TGTGCCAGTAGTATAGGGGAGGTTGGTACTGAAGCTTTCTTT.

The chain is built from TRBV12-3 or TRBV12-4 and TRBJ1-2, with 7 bases lining up with TRBD1. The CDR3 totals 14 residues. V lost 5 bases, J lost 5 bases, and 8 bases stayed unmatched. CDR3 bases: TGTGCCAGCAGTCAGGACAGGCAACCTTATGGCTACACCTTC. Protein product: CASSQDRQPYGYTF.

With respect to this clonotype: A single base separates this from a much larger clone, so it may be a read error. This chain connects TRBV4-1 to TRBJ2-5, with D perhaps TRBD1 (5 bases). This CDR3 is 14 amino acids long. The V gene lost 3 bases and the J gene lost 3 bases, with 11 bases spanning the gap. From germline, CDR1 is MGHRA and CDR2 YSYEKL. The CDR3 sequence: CASSQGSTEETQYF. CDR3 DNA: TGCGCCAGCAGCCAGGGCTCGACAGAAGAGACCCAGTACTTC.

V and J are TRBV7-6 and TRBJ2-1; 14 nucleotides line up with TRBD2. V lost 1 base to trimming and J lost 10 bases; unmatched junction nucleotides: 9. The CDR3 extends over 17 amino acids. Per germline, CDR1 SGHVS and CDR2 FNYEAQ. Here the CDR3 DNA reads TGTGCCAGCAGCTTAGGGGCGACTAGCGGGGGGGCCGGCGAGCAGTTCTTC. It encodes CASSLGATSGGAGEQFF.

This clonotype has just a few counts. CDR3 amino acids: CASSQKGQGAFGGYTF. CDR3 coding DNA: TGTGCCAGCAGCCAAAAAGGACAGGGGGCTTTTGGGGGCTACACCTTC. This chain joins TRBV3-1 and TRBJ1-2; 11 nucleotides line up with TRBD1. J was trimmed by 8 bases and V by 2 bases; bases with no gene match: 10. There are 16 residues in the CDR3. Germline lookup yields CDR1 LGHDT and CDR2 YNNKEL (reference sequence). The whole variable domain, remainder taken from reference TRBV3-1 and TRBJ1-2, is DTAVSQTPKYLVTQMGNDKSIKCEQNLGHDTMYWYKQDSKKFLKIMFSYNNKELIINETVPNRFSPKSPDKAHLNLHINSLELGDSAVYFCASSQKGQGAFGGYTFGSGTRLTVV.

The genes are TRBV2 and TRBJ1-3, with TRBD1 as a possible D gene (5 bases). Germline V CDR1 and CDR2: SNHLY, FYNNEI. There are 15 residues in the CDR3. The V and J ends lost 1 base and 3 bases respectively, with 10 bases between them. The CDR3 DNA follows: TGTGCCAGCAGTGAAGGGGCAGGGAGTGGAAACACCATATATTTT. This gives the protein CASSEGAGSGNTIYF.

The chain joins TRBV19 to TRBJ1-6; 9 bases map to TRBD1. CDR1 is LNHDA and CDR2 is SQIVND in the germline V gene (reference sequence). The CDR3 consists of 14 residues. The CDR3 sequence is CATATGTGSSPLHF. The CDR3, as DNA: TGTGCGACAGCAACCGGGACAGGGAGTTCACCCCTCCACTTT.

CDR3 DNA sequence: TGTGCCAGCAGCCCCGGGACCTATGGCTACACCTTC. Translation gives CASSPGTYGYTF. The V and J genes are TRBV14 and TRBJ1-2; perhaps TRBD1 as D (5 bases). The CDR3 loop spans 12 amino acids. V was clipped by 4 bases and J by 4 bases, with 7 bases between them. Germline values: CDR1 SGHDN, CDR2 FVKESK.

This clonotype was detected ten times or more. The chain uses TRBV20-1 and TRBJ2-7; 7 nucleotides match TRBD1. V lost 3 bases, J lost 4 bases, and 12 bases stayed unmatched. Germline assignment: CDR1 DFQATT and CDR2 SNEGSKA (reference sequence). The CDR3 extends over 15 amino acids. CDR3 nucleotide sequence: TGCAGTGCTAGTGTAACAGGGGAAGCTAATTACGAGCAGTACTTC. Encoded protein: CSASVTGEANYEQYF.

The chain uses TRBV19 and TRBJ1-1; D is ambiguous. Between the trimmed V and J ends, which lost 0 bases and 7 bases, there was a span of 9 bases. This CDR3 spans 13 amino acids. In germline, CDR1 is LNHDA, CDR2 SQIVND (reference sequence). CDR3: CASSIDEGSEAFF. For the CDR3, the DNA is TGTGCCAGTAGTATAGATGAGGGAAGTGAAGCTTTCTTT.